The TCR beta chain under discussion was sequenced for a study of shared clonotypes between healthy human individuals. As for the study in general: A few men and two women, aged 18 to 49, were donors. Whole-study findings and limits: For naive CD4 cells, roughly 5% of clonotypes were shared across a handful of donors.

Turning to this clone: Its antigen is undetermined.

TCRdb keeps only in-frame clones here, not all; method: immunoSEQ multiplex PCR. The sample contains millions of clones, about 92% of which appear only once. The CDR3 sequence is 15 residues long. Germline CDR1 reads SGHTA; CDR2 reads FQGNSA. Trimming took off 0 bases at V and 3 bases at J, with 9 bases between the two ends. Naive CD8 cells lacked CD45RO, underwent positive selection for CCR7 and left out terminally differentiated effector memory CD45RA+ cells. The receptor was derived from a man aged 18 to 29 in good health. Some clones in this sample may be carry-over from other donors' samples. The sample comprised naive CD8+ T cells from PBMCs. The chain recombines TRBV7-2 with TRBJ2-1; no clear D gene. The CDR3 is CASSLAVALYNEQFF. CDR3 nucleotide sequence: TGTGCCAGCAGCTTAGCGGTGGCTCTCTACAATGAGCAGTTCTTC. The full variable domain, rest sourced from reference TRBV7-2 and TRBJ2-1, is GAGVSQSPSNKVTEKGKDVELRCDPISGHTALYWYRQSLGQGLEFLIYFQGNSAPDKSGLPSDRFSAERTGGSVSTLTIQRTQQEDSAVYLCASSLAVALYNEQFFGPGTRLTVL.